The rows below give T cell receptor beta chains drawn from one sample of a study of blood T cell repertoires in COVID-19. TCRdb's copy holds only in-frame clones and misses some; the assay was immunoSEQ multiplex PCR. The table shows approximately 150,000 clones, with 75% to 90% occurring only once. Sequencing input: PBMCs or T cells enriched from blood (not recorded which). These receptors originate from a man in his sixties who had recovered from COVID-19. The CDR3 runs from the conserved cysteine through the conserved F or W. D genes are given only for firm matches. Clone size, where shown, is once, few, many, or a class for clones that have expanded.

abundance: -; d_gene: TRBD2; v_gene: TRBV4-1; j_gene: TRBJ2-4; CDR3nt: TGCGCCAGCAGCTACACTAGCGGGAGTTGGGACATTCAGTACTTC; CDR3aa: CASSYTSGSWDIQYF
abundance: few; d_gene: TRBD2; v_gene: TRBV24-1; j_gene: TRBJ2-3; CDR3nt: TGTGCCACCAGTGATTTGACTAGCGGGGGGGGAGATACGCAGTATTTT; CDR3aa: CATSDLTSGGGDTQYF
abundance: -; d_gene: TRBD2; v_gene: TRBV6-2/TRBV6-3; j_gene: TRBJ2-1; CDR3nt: TGTGCCAGCAGTTCCCCTAGGGCGGGAGGCCTAAATGAGCAGTTCTTC; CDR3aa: CASSSPRAGGLNEQFF
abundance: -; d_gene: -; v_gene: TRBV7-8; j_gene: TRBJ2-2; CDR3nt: TGTGCCAGCAGCTTATGGACAGCCTTCACCGGGGAGCTGTTTTTT; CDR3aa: CASSLWTAFTGELFF
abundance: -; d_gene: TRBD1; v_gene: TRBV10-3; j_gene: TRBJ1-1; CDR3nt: TGTGCCATCAGTGAGGGGGACAGGGTGACTGAAGCTTTCTTT; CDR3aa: CAISEGDRVTEAFF
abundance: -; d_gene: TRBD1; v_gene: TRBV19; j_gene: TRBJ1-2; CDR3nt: TGTGCCAGTAAACCCGACAGGGGTGCCGGCTACACCTTC; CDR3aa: CASKPDRGAGYTF
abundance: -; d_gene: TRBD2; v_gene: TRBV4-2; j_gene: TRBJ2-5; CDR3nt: TGTGCCAGCAGCCAAGGAGGGAACCTAGCGGTCCAAGAGACCCAGTACTTC; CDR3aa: CASSQGGNLAVQETQYF
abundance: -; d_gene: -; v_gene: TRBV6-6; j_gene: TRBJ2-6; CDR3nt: TGTGCCAGCAGTTACACTCGAGGGTCTGGGGCCAACGTCCTGACTTTC; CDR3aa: CASSYTRGSGANVLTF
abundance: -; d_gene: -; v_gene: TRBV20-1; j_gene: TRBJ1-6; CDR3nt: TGCAGTGCTCTCCCCGATTCACCCCTCCACTTT; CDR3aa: CSALPDSPLHF
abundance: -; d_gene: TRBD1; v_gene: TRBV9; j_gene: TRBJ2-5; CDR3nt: TGTGCCAGCAGCGCAACTGGACAGGGAGGTCAAGAGACCCAGTACTTC; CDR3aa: CASSATGQGGQETQYF
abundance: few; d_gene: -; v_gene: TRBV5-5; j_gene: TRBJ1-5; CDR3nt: TGTGCCAGCAGCTTTGAAGTCCAAAACTATCAGCCCCAGCATTTT; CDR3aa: CASSFEVQNYQPQHF
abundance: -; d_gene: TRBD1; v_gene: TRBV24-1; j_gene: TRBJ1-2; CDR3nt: TGTGCCACCAGTGATCGACAGGGTACTCGTGGCTACACCTTC; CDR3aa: CATSDRQGTRGYTF
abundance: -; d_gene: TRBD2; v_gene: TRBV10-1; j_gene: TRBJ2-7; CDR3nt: TGCGCCAGCAGTGACTTTCTAGCGGGAGGAGTCTACGAGCAGTACTTC; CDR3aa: CASSDFLAGGVYEQYF
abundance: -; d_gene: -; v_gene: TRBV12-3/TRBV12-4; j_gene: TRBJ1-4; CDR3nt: TGTGCCAGCAGCGGGGTAACTAATGAAAAACTGTTTTTT; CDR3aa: CASSGVTNEKLFF